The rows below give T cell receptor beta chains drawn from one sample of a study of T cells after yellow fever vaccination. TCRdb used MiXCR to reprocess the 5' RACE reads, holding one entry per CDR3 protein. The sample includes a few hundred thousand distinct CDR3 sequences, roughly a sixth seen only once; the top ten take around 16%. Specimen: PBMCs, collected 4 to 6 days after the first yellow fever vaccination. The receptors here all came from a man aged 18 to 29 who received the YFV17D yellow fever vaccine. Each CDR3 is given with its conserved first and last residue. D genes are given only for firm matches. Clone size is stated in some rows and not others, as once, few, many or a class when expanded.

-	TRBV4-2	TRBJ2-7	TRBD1	CASSQDLGDRGSYEQYF	TGTGCCAGCAGCCAAGATCTGGGGGACAGGGGCTCCTACGAGCAGTACTTC
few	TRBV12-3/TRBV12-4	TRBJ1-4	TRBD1	CASSFSGGFEKLFF	TGTGCCAGCAGTTTTTCAGGGGGGTTTGAAAAACTGTTTTTT
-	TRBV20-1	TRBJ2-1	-	CSAPKNLGNEQFF	TGCAGTGCACCAAAAAATCTAGGCAATGAGCAGTTCTTC
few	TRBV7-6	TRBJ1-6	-	CASSLRPTHSPLHF	TGTGCCAGCAGCCTACGACCGACTCATTCACCCCTCCACTTT
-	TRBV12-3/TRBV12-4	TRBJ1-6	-	CASSSPENYSPLHF	TGTGCCAGCTCGAGCCCTGAGAATTATTCACCCCTCCACTTT
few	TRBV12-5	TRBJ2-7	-	CASGLLGQRQYF	TGTGCTAGTGGTTTGCTAGGACAGAGACAGTACTTC
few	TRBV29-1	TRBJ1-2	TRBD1	CSVAWDSAIGGYTF	TGCAGCGTCGCGTGGGACAGTGCGATCGGTGGCTACACCTTC
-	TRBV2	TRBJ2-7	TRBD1	CAISSDWTGGITSYEQYF	TGTGCCATCAGTTCCGACTGGACAGGGGGTATCACCTCCTACGAGCAGTACTTC
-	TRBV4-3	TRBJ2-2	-	CASSQDILYSGPNYDGELFF	TGCGCCAGCAGCCAAGATATATTGTATTCGGGACCGAACTACGACGGGGAGCTGTTTTTT
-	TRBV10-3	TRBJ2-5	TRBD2	CAISDELAGGIQYF	TGTGCCATCAGTGACGAACTAGCGGGGGGTATCCAGTACTTC
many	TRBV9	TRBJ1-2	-	CASRKNDGYGYTF	TGTGCCAGCAGGAAGAACGACGGGTATGGCTACACCTTC
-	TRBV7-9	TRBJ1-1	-	CASSPNYGDTEAFF	TGTGCCAGCAGCCCAAATTACGGGGACACTGAAGCTTTCTTT
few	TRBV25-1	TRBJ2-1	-	CASSKHARGDNEQFF	TGTGCCAGCAGTAAGCACGCGCGAGGAGACAATGAGCAGTTCTTC
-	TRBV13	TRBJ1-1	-	CASSQERAEAFF	TGTGCCAGCAGCCAGGAAAGGGCTGAAGCTTTCTTT
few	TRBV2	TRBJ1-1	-	CASRREAPAFF	TGTGCCAGCAGGAGAGAGGCCCCAGCTTTCTTT
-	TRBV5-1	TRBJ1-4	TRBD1	CASSSGTGPWTNEKLFF	TGCGCCAGCAGCTCCGGGACAGGCCCGTGGACTAATGAAAAACTGTTTTTT
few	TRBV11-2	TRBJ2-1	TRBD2	CASMSGGGSYNEQFF	TGTGCCAGCATGAGCGGGGGGGGCTCCTACAATGAGCAGTTCTTC
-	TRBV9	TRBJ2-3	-	CASSLRTLATDTQYF	TGTGCCAGCAGCTTACGGACCCTAGCCACAGATACGCAGTATTTT
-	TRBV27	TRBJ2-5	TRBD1	CASSLLGQIQETQYF	TGTGCCAGCAGTTTGCTGGGACAGATCCAAGAGACCCAGTACTTC
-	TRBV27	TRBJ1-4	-	CASSLLGADEKLFF	TGTGCCAGCAGTTTATTGGGGGCTGATGAAAAACTGTTTTTT
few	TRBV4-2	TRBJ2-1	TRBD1	CASRPFRDSYNEQFF	TGTGCCAGCAGGCCTTTCCGGGACAGCTACAATGAGCAGTTCTTC
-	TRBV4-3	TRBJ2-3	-	CASSKNLGNTFTDTQYF	TGCGCCAGCAGTAAGAATCTGGGGAATACTTTCACAGATACGCAGTATTTT
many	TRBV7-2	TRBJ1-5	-	CASSLGVQPQHF	TGTGCCAGCAGCTTAGGGGTACAGCCCCAGCATTTT
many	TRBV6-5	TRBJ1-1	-	CASSYVEGTEAFF	TGTGCCAGCAGTTACGTCGAGGGCACTGAAGCTTTCTTT
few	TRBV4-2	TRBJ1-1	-	CASSLPIQGENTEAFF	TGTGCCAGCAGCCTACCTATACAGGGTGAGAACACTGAAGCTTTCTTT
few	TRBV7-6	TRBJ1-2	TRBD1	CASSKGQGRYGYTF	TGTGCCAGCAGCAAAGGACAGGGTCGCTATGGCTACACCTTC
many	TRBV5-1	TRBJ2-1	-	CASSLDWREQFF	TGCGCCAGCAGCTTGGACTGGCGGGAGCAGTTCTTC
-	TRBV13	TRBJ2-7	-	CARSPGPRGGSTYEQYF	TGTGCCAGGAGCCCGGGGCCTCGAGGGGGATCGACCTACGAGCAGTACTTC
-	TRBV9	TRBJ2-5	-	CASSPQAQETQYF	TGTGCCAGCAGCCCCCAAGCTCAAGAGACCCAGTACTTC
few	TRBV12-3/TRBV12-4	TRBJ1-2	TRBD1	CASSLYWTGRFRDYTF	TGTGCCAGCAGTTTATATTGGACAGGGAGGTTCAGGGACTACACCTTC
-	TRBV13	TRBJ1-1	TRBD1	CASSLSGGAGGNTEAFF	TGTGCCAGCAGCTTATCCGGGGGCGCAGGGGGAAACACTGAAGCTTTCTTT
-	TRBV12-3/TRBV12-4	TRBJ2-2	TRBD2	CASSLLAGGRTGELFF	TGTGCCAGCAGTTTGCTGGCGGGGGGGAGGACCGGGGAGCTGTTTTTT
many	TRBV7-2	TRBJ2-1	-	CASSPYNEQFF	TGTGCCAGCAGCCCCTACAATGAGCAGTTCTTC
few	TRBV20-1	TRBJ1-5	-	CSATTWGSQPQHF	TGCAGTGCTACGACTTGGGGCAGTCAGCCCCAGCATTTT
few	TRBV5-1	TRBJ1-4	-	CASSLVPGGEKLFF	TGCGCCAGCAGCTTGGTTCCGGGAGGGGAAAAACTGTTTTTT
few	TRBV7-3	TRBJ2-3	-	CASSESARGDTQYF	TGTGCCAGCAGCGAAAGCGCCAGGGGAGATACGCAGTATTTT
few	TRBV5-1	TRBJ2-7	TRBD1	CASSNSPRQGYEQYF	TGCGCCAGCAGTAACTCACCGCGACAGGGCTACGAGCAGTACTTC
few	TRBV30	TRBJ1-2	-	CASGGWLYGYTF	TGTGCCTCGGGGGGGTGGCTCTATGGCTACACCTTC
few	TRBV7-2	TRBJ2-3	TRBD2	CASSYTSGGATDTQYF	TGTGCCAGCAGCTATACTAGCGGGGGGGCCACAGATACGCAGTATTTT
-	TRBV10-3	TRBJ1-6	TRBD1	CATSIQGAYNSPLHF	TGTGCCACCAGTATACAGGGGGCTTATAATTCACCCCTCCACTTT
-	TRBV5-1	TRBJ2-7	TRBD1	CASSLGSGQDYSYEQYF	TGCGCCAGCAGCTTGGGATCCGGACAGGATTACTCCTACGAGCAGTACTTC
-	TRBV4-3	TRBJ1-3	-	CASSSDPSGNTIYF	TGCGCCAGCAGCTCGGATCCCTCTGGAAACACCATATATTTT
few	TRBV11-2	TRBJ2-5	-	CASSLDSRGGETQYF	TGTGCCAGCAGCTTAGATTCCCGGGGTGGAGAGACCCAGTACTTC
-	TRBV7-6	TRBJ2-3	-	CASSLGRVGRSTDTQYF	TGTGCCAGCAGCTTAGGAAGGGTTGGACGGAGCACAGATACGCAGTATTTT
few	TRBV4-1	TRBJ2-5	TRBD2	CASSQLLAGGPETQYF	TGCGCCAGCAGCCAGCTACTAGCGGGGGGCCCAGAGACCCAGTACTTC
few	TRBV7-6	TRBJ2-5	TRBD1	CASSPGQGLMETQYF	TGTGCCAGCAGCCCAGGACAGGGTTTAATGGAGACCCAGTACTTC